Following are 30 T cell receptor beta chains from one sample sequenced in a study of CD8 T cells in ankylosing spondylitis. One entry per CDR3 protein, called by TCRdb with MiXCR from the 5' RACE reads. The sample gives roughly 240,000 distinct CDR3 sequences, roughly 32% of which show up once; roughly 4.2% is in the top ten. The specimen was blood, either unsorted or a sorted T cell fraction (not recorded which). The receptors shown here come from a male donor with ankylosing spondylitis or in good health (not recorded which).

The V call is TRBV28, the J call TRBJ2-1; D is uncertain. The V end lost 1 base, the J end lost 6 bases, and 10 bases lay between the germline ends. The CDR3 consists of 14 residues. CDR1 and CDR2 from the germline V gene are MDHEN and SYDVKM. CDR3 sequence reads: CASSLYRFGNEQFF. In DNA form, the CDR3 reads TGTGCCAGCAGTTTATATAGGTTCGGCAATGAGCAGTTCTTC.

The chain links TRBV20-1 to TRBJ1-4; the match to TRBD1 covers 9 bases. Germline V gives CDR1 DFQATT, CDR2 SNEGSKA (reference sequence). V lost 3 bases to trimming and J lost 4 bases; unmatched junction nucleotides: 3. This CDR3 comprises 14 residues. CDR3 protein: CSASRQGGNEKLFF. The CDR3 DNA sequence: TGCAGTGCTAGCCGACAGGGGGGTAATGAAAAACTGTTTTTT.

CDR3 DNA sequence: TGCAGTGCTAGAGATGAAACAGGGGGGTCCGAGCAGTACTTC. Translated, it gives CSARDETGGSEQYF. V gene TRBV20-1 combines with J gene TRBJ2-7; 8 nucleotides align to TRBD1. Germline-derived CDR1 and CDR2 are DFQATT and SNEGSKA (reference sequence). This CDR3 has 14 amino acids. Unmatched junction bases numbered 7, after V lost 0 bases and J lost 6 bases.

CDR3 nucleotides: TGTGCCAGCAGCCAAGAAAGGTGGGCAGATACGCAGTATTTT. Translating gives CASSQERWADTQYF. The J gene is TRBJ2-3, the V gene TRBV4-2; D is unclear. The CDR3 has 14 amino acids. Trimming took 0 bases from V and 4 from J, leaving 8 bases between them. Germline CDR1 is LGHNA and CDR2 is YNFKEQ.

This clonotype turned up a few times. V and J are TRBV28 and TRBJ2-7; D unresolved. Germline assignment: CDR1 MDHEN and CDR2 SYDVKM. Trimming pared 2 bases from V and 2 bases from J, leaving 7 bases between. The CDR3 runs 13 residues. CDR3 bases: TGTGCCAGCAGTTTAAGCGTCACCTACGAGCAGTACTTC. This codes for CASSLSVTYEQYF.

Only one count was recorded for this clonotype. The chain is built from TRBV12-3 or TRBV12-4 and TRBJ1-1; unclear D gene. V was trimmed by 2 bases and J by 5 bases, leaving 12 bases between them. CDR3 size: 14 residues. The CDR3 region has the DNA TGTGCCAGCAGTTTAAATATGAGGGCTACTGAAGCTTTCTTT. This gives the protein CASSLNMRATEAFF.

The chain combines TRBV20-1 with TRBJ2-7; D is perhaps TRBD2 (6 bases). V lost 3 bases and J lost 3, with 24 bases in between. CDR3 length: 17 residues. Germline V CDR1 and CDR2: DFQATT, SNEGSKA (reference sequence). The CDR3 spells CSASRDPPGLIIYEQYF. The CDR3, as DNA: TGCAGTGCTAGCCGAGATCCTCCGGGACTGATAATCTACGAGCAGTACTTC.

This chain links TRBV27 with TRBJ2-2; a weak D match, TRBD1 (6 bases). Germline V gene lookup returns CDR1 MNHEY and CDR2 SMNVEV (reference sequence). Trimming stripped 7 bases from V and 6 bases from J, with 12 bases between. The CDR3 spans 13 residues. CDR3 in DNA: TGTGCCAGCACCGAACAGGGTTCCGGGGAGCTGTTTTTT. Amino acids: CASTEQGSGELFF.

The chain joins TRBV29-1 to TRBJ1-1, with TRBD1 as a possible D gene (5 bases). Germline V gives CDR1 SQVTM, CDR2 ANQGSEA. The CDR3 totals 13 residues. Trimming took off 5 bases at V and 0 bases at J, with 10 bases between the two ends. This chain's CDR3 is CSVSRVMNTEAFF. In DNA, the CDR3 is TGCAGCGTTTCCAGGGTTATGAACACTGAAGCTTTCTTT.

This clonotype was observed a handful of times. V usage is TRBV20-1 and J usage is TRBJ2-7; 7 nucleotides agree with TRBD1. Germline lookup yields CDR1 DFQATT and CDR2 SNEGSKA (reference sequence). This CDR3 spans 12 amino acids. The CDR3 loop reads CSPGQGDNEQYF. The CDR3 DNA is TGCAGCCCAGGGCAGGGGGACAACGAGCAGTACTTC.

This clonotype was counted only a few times. J is TRBJ2-7 and V is TRBV20-1; possible D gene TRBD2, 5 bases. Looked up from germline, CDR1 is DFQATT and CDR2 is SNEGSKA (reference sequence). The CDR3 has 14 amino acids. Between the trimmed V and J ends, which lost 4 bases and 6 bases, there was a span of 19 bases. In DNA form, the CDR3 reads TGCAGTGCTACAGATTCAGGAGGACCTCTCGAGCAGTACTTC. This translates into CSATDSGGPLEQYF.

The chain carries TRBV6-1 and TRBJ1-5; weak D call: TRBD1 (6 bases). The CDR3 spans 14 residues. CDR1 is MNHNS, CDR2 SASEGT, per germline. Trimming left V 5 bases short and J 4 bases short, with 12 bases between. CDR3 in amino acids: CASSTGDTNQPQHF. The CDR3 DNA follows: TGTGCCAGCAGTACGGGGGACACAAATCAGCCCCAGCATTTT.

V and J are TRBV20-1 and TRBJ2-3; 9 positions agree with TRBD1. Per germline, CDR1 DFQATT and CDR2 SNEGSKA (reference sequence). The CDR3 loop spans 16 amino acids. After removal of 0 bases from V and 5 bases from J, the junction contained 9 bases not matched to a gene. This CDR3 is CSARDPGTGIRDTQYF. The CDR3 nucleotides read TGCAGTGCTAGAGATCCCGGGACAGGGATCAGAGATACGCAGTATTTT.

This clonotype was counted between two and nine times. This chain joins TRBV20-1 and TRBJ2-7, with D perhaps TRBD2 (5 bases). CDR1 and CDR2 from the germline V gene are DFQATT and SNEGSKA (reference sequence). Trimming cost V 3 bases and J 0 bases, with 12 bases left between them. This CDR3 is built from 14 residues. CDR3 DNA sequence: TGCAGTGCTAGTTGGGCTCGGGGCTCCTACGAGCAGTACTTC. Its translation is CSASWARGSYEQYF.

On this clonotype itself: Relative to the germline gene, one junction end is altered; a read error may explain this. The gene calls are TRBV12-3 or TRBV12-4 and TRBJ1-1; D is unclear. The CDR3 covers 15 residues. The CDR3 sequence is CASSPRLGVNTDAFF. CDR3 nucleotides: TGTGCCAGCAGTCCCCGGCTGGGCGTGAACACTGACGCTTTCTTT.

There are a few counts of this clonotype. The rearrangement uses TRBV6-1 and TRBJ2-3, with 7 bases aligning to TRBD2. The CDR3 has 14 residues. Germline V gene lookup returns CDR1 MNHNS and CDR2 SASEGT. V shed 4 bases, J shed 1 base, and the junction held 2 bases outside the gene matches. CDR3 loop: CASSAGLGTDTQYF. The CDR3 coding sequence is TGTGCCAGCAGTGCAGGACTAGGCACAGATACGCAGTATTTT.

This clonotype was seen a handful of times. This chain connects TRBV12-3 or TRBV12-4 to TRBJ1-1; D perhaps matches TRBD1 (5 bases). The V end lost 10 bases, the J end lost 1 base, and 13 bases lay between the germline ends. The CDR3 extends over 13 amino acids. The CDR3 bases are TGTGCCATCAGGAGGGGCTGGAACACTGAAGCTTTCTTT. It is translated as CAIRRGWNTEAFF.

This clonotype was recorded only once. The chain couples TRBV6-1 to TRBJ2-7; weak D call: TRBD2 (6 bases). The CDR3 is 13 residues long. V was cut by 6 bases and J by 6 bases, with 15 bases left in between. From germline, CDR1 is MNHNS and CDR2 SASEGT. Here the CDR3 reads CASRSGVGSEQYF. The CDR3 coding sequence is TGTGCCAGCAGATCGGGAGTTGGTTCCGAGCAGTACTTC.

This clonotype was observed a few times. This chain uses TRBV7-2 with TRBJ2-3; perhaps TRBD2 as D (5 bases). V lost 5 bases and J 6 bases, leaving 15 bases between the germline ends. The germline CDR1 and CDR2 sequences are SGHTA and FQGNSA. The CDR3 length is 14 residues. The CDR3 DNA reads TGTGCCAGCAGCCCCTCAAGAGGGAGTGATACGCAGTATTTT. This codes for CASSPSRGSDTQYF.

This chain connects TRBV5-1 to TRBJ2-3, with 7 bases matching TRBD1. Germline V lookup: CDR1 SGHRS, CDR2 YFSETQ. The CDR3 length is 16 residues. The V and J ends lost 4 bases and 2 bases, in that order; junction bases with no gene match: 10. The CDR3 region is CASSPPGTDSTDTQYF. For the CDR3, the DNA is TGCGCCAGCAGCCCACCCGGGACAGACTCCACAGATACGCAGTATTTT.

The gene calls are TRBV6-2 or TRBV6-3 and TRBJ2-3; 11 bases are shared with TRBD1. From germline, CDR1 is MNHEY and CDR2 SVGEGT. The ends lost 3 bases at V and 5 bases at J; junction bases unmatched: 7. The CDR3 spans 16 residues. The CDR3, as DNA: TGTGCCAGCAGTTATAGACCGGGACAGGGGGAAGATACGCAGTATTTT. This gives the protein CASSYRPGQGEDTQYF.

The chain joins TRBV20-1 to TRBJ2-5, with 7 nucleotides matching TRBD2. The CDR3 runs 14 residues. With V trimmed by 3 bases and J by 3 bases, 7 bases remained unmatched. The germline V gene encodes CDR1 DFQATT and CDR2 SNEGSKA (reference sequence). In nucleotides, the CDR3 is TGCAGTGCTAGGCTGCCGGGGGGAGAAGAGACCCAGTACTTC. Translating gives CSARLPGGEETQYF.

The rearrangement uses TRBV27 and TRBJ2-7; TRBD1 might be the D (5 bases). From germline, CDR1 is MNHEY and CDR2 SMNVEV (reference sequence). Trimming cost V 0 bases and J 2 bases, with 11 bases left between them. This CDR3 spans 15 amino acids. The CDR3 nucleotides are TGTGCCAGCAGTTTATCGGGCCAGGGTCCCTACGAGCAGTACTTC. It translates to CASSLSGQGPYEQYF.

This clonotype was counted between two and nine times. V usage is TRBV6-1 and J usage is TRBJ2-4; D possibly matches TRBD1 or TRBD2 (5 bases each). The length of the CDR3 is 14 residues. Germline V gene lookup returns CDR1 MNHNS and CDR2 SASEGT. V was shortened by 3 bases and J by 6 bases, with 12 bases between the two germline ends. The CDR3 sequence: CASSDPGRGNIQYF. As DNA, the CDR3 is TGTGCCAGCAGTGACCCGGGACGAGGAAACATTCAGTACTTC.

This clonotype was counted a few times. The V gene is TRBV25-1, the J gene TRBJ1-2; no clear D gene. The CDR3 totals 10 residues. V shed 6 bases and J shed 6 bases, with 5 bases lying between them. Germline V gene data show CDR1 as MGHDK and CDR2 as SYGVNS. CDR3 residues: CASRGDGYTF. The CDR3 DNA reads TGTGCCAGCAGGGGCGATGGCTACACCTTC.

The rearrangement links TRBV5-1 to TRBJ2-1; 8 nucleotides agree with TRBD1. V trimming: 4 bases; J trimming: 8 bases; junction bases outside the gene matches: 14. Germline V CDR1 and CDR2: SGHRS, YFSETQ. This CDR3 contains 16 residues. The CDR3 protein is CASSGSDRGLSYEQFF. The CDR3 DNA sequence: TGCGCCAGCAGCGGAAGCGACAGGGGCCTTTCCTATGAGCAGTTCTTC.

The chain employs TRBV12-3 or TRBV12-4 and TRBJ2-3, with D hard to call. Deletions cut 2 bases from V and 6 bases from J, with 12 bases between. The CDR3 runs to 14 residues. For the CDR3, the DNA is TGTGCCAGCAGTTTAAGTGGTGTTACCGATACGCAGTATTTT. This translates into CASSLSGVTDTQYF.

This clonotype was counted only a few times. The genes are TRBV11-2 and TRBJ2-5; 9 positions match TRBD1. Germline V CDR1 and CDR2: SGHAT, FQNNGV. Trimming cost V 0 bases and J 5 bases; bases outside gene matches: 4. The CDR3 covers 15 residues. CDR3: CASSLEQGAWETQYF. CDR3 bases: TGTGCCAGCAGCTTAGAACAGGGGGCTTGGGAGACCCAGTACTTC.

The table lists this clonotype with a few counts. This chain connects TRBV5-4 to TRBJ2-7; 8 bases are a match to TRBD1. The CDR3 totals 14 residues. Germline assignment: CDR1 SGHNT and CDR2 YYREEE (reference sequence). V was pared by 4 bases and J by 3 bases, with 6 bases of the junction left unmatched. Written as DNA, the CDR3 is TGTGCCAGCAGCACCGACAGGGGCGTCTACGAGCAGTACTTC. Translation: CASSTDRGVYEQYF. The full variable domain, its missing parts supplied by reference TRBV5-4 and TRBJ2-7, is ETGVTQSPTHLIKTRGQQVTLRCSSQSGHNTVSWYQQALGQGPQFIFQYYREEENGRGNFPPRFSGLQFPNYSSELNVNALELDDSALYLCASSTDRGVYEQYFGPGTRLTVT.

The genes are TRBV7-6 and TRBJ2-7; 8 bases agree with TRBD1. This CDR3 is 15 amino acids long. J lost 0 bases, V lost 1 base, and 2 bases had no gene match. CDR1 and CDR2 from the germline V gene are SGHVS and FNYEAQ. CDR3: CASSLVQGDSYEQYF. The CDR3 coding sequence is TGTGCCAGCAGCTTAGTACAGGGGGACTCCTACGAGCAGTACTTC.